This entry lists 5 T cell receptor beta chains sequenced from one sample in a study of T cells in Graves' hyperthyroidism and ophthalmopathy. The CDR3 regions of TCR beta were amplified from RNA transcripts. HTBI primers were used for first-round RT-PCR of the TCR CDR3. TCRdb re-called the multiplex PCR reads with MiXCR, one entry per CDR3 protein. The sample holds 550,000 to 800,000 distinct CDR3 sequences, approximately 15% seen once. The sample was blood. The receptors here all came from a man aged 50-60 years with Graves' hyperthyroidism.

This clonotype occurred a few times. V and J are TRBV24-1 and TRBJ2-7; D is unresolved. V was shortened by 3 bases and J by 2 bases, with 1 base between the two germline ends. CDR1 KGHDR and CDR2 SFDVKD come from the germline V gene. The CDR3 length is 11 residues. This CDR3 reads CATSDTYEQYF. CDR3 in DNA: TGTGCCACCAGTGATACCTACGAGCAGTACTTC.

This clonotype was observed at least ten times. V and J are TRBV5-1 and TRBJ2-2; D may be TRBD2 (6 bases). Germline CDR1 reads SGHRS; CDR2 reads YFSETQ. The CDR3 has 14 amino acids. V shed 5 bases and J shed 4 bases, with 12 bases lying between them. DNA for the CDR3: TGCGCCAGCAGATTAGAGGGAGGCACCGGGGAGCTGTTTTTT. It specifies CASRLEGGTGELFF.

This chain uses TRBV11-2 with TRBJ2-2; D remains unclear. In germline, CDR1 is SGHAT, CDR2 FQNNGV. CDR3 length equals 12 residues. V shed 3 bases and J shed 7 bases, with 6 bases lying between them. The CDR3 sequence: CASSFSGGELFF. The CDR3 DNA sequence: TGTGCCAGCAGCTTTAGTGGCGGGGAGCTGTTTTTT.

This clonotype has more than one count but fewer than ten. The chain employs TRBV6-2 or TRBV6-3 and TRBJ2-7; no firm D call. The V gene lost 7 bases and the J gene lost 3 bases, with 7 bases spanning the gap. The CDR3 has 11 residues. Germline CDR1 is MNHEY and CDR2 is SVGEGT. The CDR3 bases are TGTGCCAGCACAGACGGCTACGAGCAGTACTTC. Its protein product is CASTDGYEQYF.

This clonotype has a count of ten or more. The rearrangement uses TRBV2 and TRBJ1-2; D ambiguous. V was cut by 7 bases and J by 0 bases, with 18 bases left in between. The CDR3 spans 16 residues. The V gene's germline CDR1 is SNHLY and CDR2 FYNNEI. The CDR3 loop reads CASIRYRTLANYGYTF. DNA of the CDR3: TGTGCCAGCATCAGATATCGGACCCTAGCTAACTATGGCTACACCTTC.